Following are 9 T cell receptor beta chains from one sample sequenced in a study of blood T cells in healthy people across ages. A J-beta primer mix and a sample-barcoded 5' primer were used in a second PCR of about 7 to 12 cycles. A single record per CDR3 protein comes from TCRdb applying MiXCR to the 5' RACE reads. The data hold about 900,000 distinct CDR3 sequences, with approximately 59% observed a single time. Sequenced material: blood. The receptors here all came from a man aged 25 to 40 in good health.

Only a few counts were recorded for this clonotype. The V call is TRBV4-2, the J call TRBJ1-6; D ambiguous. This CDR3 is built from 14 residues. CDR1 and CDR2 (germline): LGHNA, YNFKEQ. Trimming stripped 0 bases from V and 8 bases from J, with 8 bases between. The CDR3 sequence: CASSQDRADSPLHF. The CDR3 bases are TGTGCCAGCAGCCAAGATAGGGCGGATTCACCCCTCCACTTT.

This clonotype appeared many times. This chain connects TRBV4-3 to TRBJ2-5, with D perhaps TRBD1 (6 bases). The CDR3 covers 16 residues. Germline CDR1 and CDR2: LGHNA and YSLEER. The germline V and J ends were trimmed by 0 bases and 2 bases, with 13 bases remaining between them. The CDR3 nucleotides read TGCGCCAGCAGCCAAGATGTCTGGACAGCGCAAGAGACCCAGTACTTC. Its protein product is CASSQDVWTAQETQYF.

The gene calls are TRBV4-1 and TRBJ2-3, with 11 bases matching TRBD1. After removal of 0 bases from V and 6 bases from J, the junction contained 8 bases not matched to a gene. This CDR3 region has 17 residues. CDR1 is MGHRA, CDR2 YSYEKL, per germline. The CDR3 spells CASSQDRDRGVRDTQYF. The DNA for the CDR3 is TGCGCCAGCAGCCAAGACCGGGACAGGGGGGTTCGGGATACGCAGTATTTT.

This clonotype was counted a single time. DNA for the CDR3: TGTGCCACCAGCAGAGATTTCACCGACTCCTACGAGCAGTACTTC. Translation: CATSRDFTDSYEQYF. The V and J genes are TRBV15 and TRBJ2-7; D unclear. The germline gives CDR1 LNHNV, CDR2 YYDKDF (reference sequence). Trimming took 0 bases from V and 0 from J, leaving 9 bases between them. This CDR3 contains 15 residues.

This clonotype showed up many times. The rearrangement uses TRBV12-3 or TRBV12-4 and TRBJ1-2; no firm D call. The germline V and J ends were trimmed by 5 bases and 4 bases, with 8 bases remaining between them. This CDR3 spans 12 amino acids. CDR3 protein: CASSLWSYGYTF. The CDR3 DNA follows: TGTGCCAGCAGTCTCTGGAGCTATGGCTACACCTTC.

The chain employs TRBV7-2 and TRBJ2-1, with a weak D call TRBD1 (6 bases). CDR3 length: 14 amino acids. In germline, CDR1 is SGHTA, CDR2 FQGNSA. With 0 bases removed from V and 10 bases from J, the gap between germline ends came to 13 bases. Here the CDR3 reads CASSLASQGREQFF. In nucleotides, the CDR3 is TGTGCCAGCAGCTTAGCCTCACAGGGCAGGGAGCAGTTCTTC.

This clonotype occurred a few times. The rearrangement joins TRBV2 to TRBJ2-4; D is unresolved. Trimming removed 4 bases from V and 13 bases from J, with 14 bases in between. The CDR3 runs to 12 residues. The germline V gene encodes CDR1 SNHLY and CDR2 FYNNEI. The DNA for the CDR3 is TGTGCCAGCAGTGGACCCCGCCTAGAGCAGTACTTC. The encoded protein is CASSGPRLEQYF.

The chain links TRBV4-3 to TRBJ2-1; 9 bases line up with TRBD1. V dropped 4 bases and J dropped 1; count of bases not matched to a gene: 5. The CDR3 length is 16 residues. Germline V gene sequence: CDR1 LGHNA, CDR2 YSLEER. CDR3 in amino acids: CASSRGTGNSYNEQFF. In nucleotides, the CDR3 is TGCGCCAGCAGCCGAGGGACAGGGAATTCCTACAATGAGCAGTTCTTC.

This clonotype was detected a few times. The chain employs TRBV6-2 or TRBV6-3 and TRBJ2-7; the D gene is possibly TRBD1 (5 bases). Germline V lookup: CDR1 MNHEY, CDR2 SVGEGT. Trimming stripped 5 bases from V and 1 base from J, with 15 bases between. The CDR3 has 15 amino acids. The CDR3 DNA reads as TGTGCCAGCAGTGAGAGACAGACCGGGTCCTACGAGCAGTACTTC. This sequence encodes CASSERQTGSYEQYF.